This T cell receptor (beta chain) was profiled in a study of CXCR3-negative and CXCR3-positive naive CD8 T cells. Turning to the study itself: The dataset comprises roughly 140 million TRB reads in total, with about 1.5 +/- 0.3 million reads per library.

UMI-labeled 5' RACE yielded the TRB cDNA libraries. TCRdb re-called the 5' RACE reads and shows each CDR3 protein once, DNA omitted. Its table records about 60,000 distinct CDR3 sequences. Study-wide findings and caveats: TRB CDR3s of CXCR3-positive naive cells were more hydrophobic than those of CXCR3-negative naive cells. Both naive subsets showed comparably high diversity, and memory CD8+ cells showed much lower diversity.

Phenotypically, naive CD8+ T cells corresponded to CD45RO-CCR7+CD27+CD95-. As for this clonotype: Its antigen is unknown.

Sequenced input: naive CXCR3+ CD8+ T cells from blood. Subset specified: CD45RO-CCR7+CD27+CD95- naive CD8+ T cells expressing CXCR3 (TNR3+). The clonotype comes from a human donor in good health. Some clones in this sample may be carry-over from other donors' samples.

The CDR3 reads CASSSRLAGGEQFF. V usage is TRBV7-3 and J usage is TRBJ2-1; there is no DNA to check the TCRdb D call of TRBD2. The germline V gene encodes CDR1 SGHTA and CDR2 FQGTGA. The CDR3 has 14 amino acids.